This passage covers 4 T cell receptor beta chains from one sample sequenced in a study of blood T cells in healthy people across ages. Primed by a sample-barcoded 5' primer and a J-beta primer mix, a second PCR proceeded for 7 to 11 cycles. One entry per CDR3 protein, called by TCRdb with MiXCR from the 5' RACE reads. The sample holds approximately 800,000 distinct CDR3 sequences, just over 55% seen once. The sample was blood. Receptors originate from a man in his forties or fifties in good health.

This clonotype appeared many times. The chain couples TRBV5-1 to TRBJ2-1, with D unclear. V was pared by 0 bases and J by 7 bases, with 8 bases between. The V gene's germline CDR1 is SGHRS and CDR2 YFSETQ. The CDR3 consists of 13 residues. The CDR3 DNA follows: TGCGCCAGCAGCTTGGATATGAGGAATGAGCAGTTCTTC. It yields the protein CASSLDMRNEQFF.

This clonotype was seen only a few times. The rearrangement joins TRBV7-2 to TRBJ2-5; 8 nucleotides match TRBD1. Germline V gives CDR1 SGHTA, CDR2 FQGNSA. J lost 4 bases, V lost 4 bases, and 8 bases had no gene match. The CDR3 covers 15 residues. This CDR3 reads CASSSMLGTGETQYF. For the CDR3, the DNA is TGTGCCAGCAGCTCCATGCTTGGGACAGGAGAGACCCAGTACTTC.

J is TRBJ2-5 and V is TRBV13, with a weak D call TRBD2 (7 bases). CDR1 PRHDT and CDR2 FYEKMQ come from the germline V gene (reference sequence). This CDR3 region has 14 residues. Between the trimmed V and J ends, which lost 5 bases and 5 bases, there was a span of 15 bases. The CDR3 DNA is TGTGCCAGCAGCGTTACAGGGAGGGTGGAGACCCAGTACTTC. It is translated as CASSVTGRVETQYF.

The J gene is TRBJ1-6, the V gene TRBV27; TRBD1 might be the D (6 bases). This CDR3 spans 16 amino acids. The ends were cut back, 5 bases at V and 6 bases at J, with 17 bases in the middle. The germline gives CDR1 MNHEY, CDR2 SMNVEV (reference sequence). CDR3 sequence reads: CASSITQTGTNSPLHF. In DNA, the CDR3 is TGTGCCAGCAGTATCACTCAGACAGGCACTAATTCACCCCTCCACTTT.